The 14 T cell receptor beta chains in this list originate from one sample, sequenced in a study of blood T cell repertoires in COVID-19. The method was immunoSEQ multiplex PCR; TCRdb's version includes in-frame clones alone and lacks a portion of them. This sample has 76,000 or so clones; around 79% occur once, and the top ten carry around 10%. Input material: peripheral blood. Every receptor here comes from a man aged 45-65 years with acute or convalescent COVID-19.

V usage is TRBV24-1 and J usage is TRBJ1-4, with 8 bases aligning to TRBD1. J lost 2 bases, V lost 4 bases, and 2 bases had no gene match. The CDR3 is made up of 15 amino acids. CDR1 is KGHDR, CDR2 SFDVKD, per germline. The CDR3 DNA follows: TGTGCCACCAGTGAACGGACAGGGACTAATGAAAAACTGTTTTTT. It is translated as CATSERTGTNEKLFF.

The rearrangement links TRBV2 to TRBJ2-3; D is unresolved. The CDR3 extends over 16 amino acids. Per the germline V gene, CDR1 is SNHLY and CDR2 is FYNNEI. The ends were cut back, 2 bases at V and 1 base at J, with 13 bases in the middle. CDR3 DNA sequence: TGTGCCAGCAGTGAAAGGAGCAAACCTGGCACAGATACGCAGTATTTT. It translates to CASSERSKPGTDTQYF.

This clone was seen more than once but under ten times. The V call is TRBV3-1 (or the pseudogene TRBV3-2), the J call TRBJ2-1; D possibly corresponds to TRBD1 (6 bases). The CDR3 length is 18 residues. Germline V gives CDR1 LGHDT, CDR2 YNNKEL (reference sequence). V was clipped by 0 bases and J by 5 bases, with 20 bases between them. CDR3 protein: CASSQDPQMTAGDNEQFF. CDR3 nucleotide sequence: TGTGCCAGCAGCCAAGATCCCCAAATGACTGCAGGGGACAATGAGCAGTTCTTC.

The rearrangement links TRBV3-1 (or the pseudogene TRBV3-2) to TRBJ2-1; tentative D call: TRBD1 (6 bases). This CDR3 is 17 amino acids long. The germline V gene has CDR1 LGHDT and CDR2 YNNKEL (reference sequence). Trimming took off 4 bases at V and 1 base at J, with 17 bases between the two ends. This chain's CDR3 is CASSPRPGQPSYNEQFF. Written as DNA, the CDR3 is TGTGCCAGCAGCCCTAGACCGGGACAACCTTCCTACAATGAGCAGTTCTTC.

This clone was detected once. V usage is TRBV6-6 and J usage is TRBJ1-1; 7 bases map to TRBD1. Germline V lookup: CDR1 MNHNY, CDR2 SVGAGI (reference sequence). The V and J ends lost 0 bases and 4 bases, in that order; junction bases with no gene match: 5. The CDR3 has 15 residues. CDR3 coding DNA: TGTGCCAGCAGTTACTCAGGGGGCGCCAGCACTGAAGCTTTCTTT. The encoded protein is CASSYSGGASTEAFF.

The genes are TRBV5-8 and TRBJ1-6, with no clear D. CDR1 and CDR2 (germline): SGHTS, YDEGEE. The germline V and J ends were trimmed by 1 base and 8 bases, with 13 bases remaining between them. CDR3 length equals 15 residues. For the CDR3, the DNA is TGTGCCAGCAGCTTGATCGGGTTAGGCGATTCACCCCTCCACTTT. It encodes CASSLIGLGDSPLHF. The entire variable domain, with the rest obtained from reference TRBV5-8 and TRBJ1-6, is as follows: EAGVTQSPTHLIKTRGQQATLRCSPISGHTSVYWYQQALGLGLQFLLWYDEGEERNRGNFPPRFSGRQFPNYSSELNVNALELEDSALYLCASSLIGLGDSPLHFGNGTRLTVT.

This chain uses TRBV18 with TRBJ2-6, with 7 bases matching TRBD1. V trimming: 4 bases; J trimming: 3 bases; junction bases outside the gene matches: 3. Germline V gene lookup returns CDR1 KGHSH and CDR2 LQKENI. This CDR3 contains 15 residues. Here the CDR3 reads CASSHPGGGANVLTF. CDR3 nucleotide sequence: TGTGCCAGCTCACATCCAGGGGGTGGGGCCAACGTCCTGACTTTC.

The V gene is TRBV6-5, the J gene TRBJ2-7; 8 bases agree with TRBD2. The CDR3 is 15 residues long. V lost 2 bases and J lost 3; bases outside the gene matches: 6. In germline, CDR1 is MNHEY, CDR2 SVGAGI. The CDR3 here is CASSYGAGGLYEQYF. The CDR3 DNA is TGTGCCAGCAGTTACGGGGCGGGAGGTCTCTACGAGCAGTACTTC.

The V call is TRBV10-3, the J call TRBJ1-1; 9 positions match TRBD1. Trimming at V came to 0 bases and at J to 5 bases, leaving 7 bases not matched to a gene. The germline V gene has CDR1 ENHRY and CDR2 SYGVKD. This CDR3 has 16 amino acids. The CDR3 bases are TGTGCCATCAGTGAGTCCTCACAGGGGGCTGGAACTGAAGCTTTCTTT. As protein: CAISESSQGAGTEAFF.

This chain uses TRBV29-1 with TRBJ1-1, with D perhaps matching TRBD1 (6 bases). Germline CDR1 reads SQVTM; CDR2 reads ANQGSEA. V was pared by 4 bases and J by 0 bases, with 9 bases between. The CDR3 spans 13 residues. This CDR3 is CSVVTGMNTEAFF. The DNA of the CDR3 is TGCAGCGTTGTGACAGGAATGAACACTGAAGCTTTCTTT.

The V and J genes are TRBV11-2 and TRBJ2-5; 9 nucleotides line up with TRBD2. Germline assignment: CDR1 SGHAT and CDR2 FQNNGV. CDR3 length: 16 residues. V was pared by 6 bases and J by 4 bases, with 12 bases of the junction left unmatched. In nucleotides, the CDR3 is TGTGCCAGCAGGGGGGGTAGCGGGAGAACTTTAGAGACCCAGTACTTC. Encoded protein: CASRGGSGRTLETQYF.

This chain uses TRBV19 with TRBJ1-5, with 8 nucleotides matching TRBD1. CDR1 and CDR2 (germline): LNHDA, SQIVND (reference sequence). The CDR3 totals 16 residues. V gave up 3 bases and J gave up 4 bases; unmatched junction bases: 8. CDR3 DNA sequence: TGTGCCAGTAGTATTAGTGCAGGGGGCGGAAATCAGCCCCAGCATTTT. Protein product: CASSISAGGGNQPQHF. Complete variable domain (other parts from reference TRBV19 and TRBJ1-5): DGGITQSPKYLFRKEGQNVTLSCEQNLNHDAMYWYRQDPGQGLRLIYYSQIVNDFQKGDIAEGYSVSREKKESFPLTVTSAQKNPTAFYLCASSISAGGGNQPQHFGDGTRLSIL.

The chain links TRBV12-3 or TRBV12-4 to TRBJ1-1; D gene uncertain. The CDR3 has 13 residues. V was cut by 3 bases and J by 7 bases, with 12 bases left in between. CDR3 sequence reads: CASSFGLESEAFF. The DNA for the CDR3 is TGTGCCAGCAGTTTTGGTCTGGAGAGTGAAGCTTTCTTT.

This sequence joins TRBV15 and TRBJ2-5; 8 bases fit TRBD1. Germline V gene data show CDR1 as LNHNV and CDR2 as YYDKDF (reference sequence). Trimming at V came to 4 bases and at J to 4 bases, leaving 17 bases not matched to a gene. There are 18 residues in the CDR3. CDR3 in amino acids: CATSITGTGSSFLETQYF. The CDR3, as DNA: TGTGCCACCAGCATAACCGGGACAGGTTCTTCTTTTTTAGAGACCCAGTACTTC.